A selection of T cell receptor beta chains follows, all from one sample in a study of cytomegalovirus exposure and HLA in healthy donors. TCRdb's table, derived via immunoSEQ multiplex PCR, lists solely in-frame clones and lacks some. The table has about 110,000 clones, 82% seen once. Sample: PBMCs. These receptor sequences come from a man aged 45 to 65 in good health and CMV-seronegative. Both conserved end residues are part of each CDR3. Each record gives: D gene, clone size, V gene, J gene, CDR3 DNA, CDR3 protein. D genes are given only for firm matches. Rows may omit the clone size; those that give it use once, few, many or a size class.

TRBD1	-	TRBV5-6	TRBJ1-2	TGTGCCAGCAGCGGAGTGGACAGGGTAAACTATGGCTACACCTTC	CASSGVDRVNYGYTF
-	-	TRBV7-3	TRBJ2-6	TGTGCCAGCAGCTTAACGACTGGAAGGCCTGGGGCCAACGTCCTGACTTTC	CASSLTTGRPGANVLTF
TRBD2	-	TRBV6-1	TRBJ2-5	TGTGCCAGCAGGGCTAGTGGGGGGGTCCAAGAGACCCAGTACTTC	CASRASGGVQETQYF
-	-	TRBV5-6	TRBJ1-5	TGTGCCAGCAGCTATGGACAGCTTCTAGGCAATCAGCCCCAGCATTTT	CASSYGQLLGNQPQHF
-	-	TRBV9	TRBJ2-2	TGTGCCAGCAGCTATAGCGGCAACACCGGGGAGCTGTTTTTT	CASSYSGNTGELFF
TRBD2	once	TRBV28	TRBJ2-3	TGTGCCAGCAGTTTATGGACTAGCGGGGGGAGGGTCACAGATACGCAGTATTTT	CASSLWTSGGRVTDTQYF
TRBD1	-	TRBV28	TRBJ1-3	TGTGCCAGCAGACCAGGGGGATCTGGAAACACCATATATTTT	CASRPGGSGNTIYF
-	-	TRBV6-1	TRBJ1-5	TGTGCCAGCAGTTCCGAGGGGGATCAGCCCCAGCATTTT	CASSSEGDQPQHF
-	-	TRBV18	TRBJ1-5	TGTGCCAGCTCACCTTCGTCGAACCGACTAGGTCAGCCCCAGCATTTT	CASSPSSNRLGQPQHF
TRBD1	few	TRBV15	TRBJ1-6	TGTGCCACCAGCAGGGGACAGAACAATTCACCCCTCCACTTT	CATSRGQNNSPLHF
-	once	TRBV4-3	TRBJ2-1	TGCGCCAGCAGCCAAGAACCCCGGGGGGCCCTATTCAATGAGCAGTTCTTC	CASSQEPRGALFNEQFF
-	-	TRBV5-6	TRBJ2-2	TGTGCCAGCAGCTTGGCCAAGCTCGGGGAGCTGTTTTTT	CASSLAKLGELFF
-	-	TRBV7-9	TRBJ1-1	TGTGCCAGCGCTCGTAATGGTCCGGAGGAAGCTTTCTTT	CASARNGPEEAFF
-	-	TRBV5-6	TRBJ1-5	TGTGCCAGCAGCTTAAATTTTAGGGGTTATCAGCCCCAGCATTTT	CASSLNFRGYQPQHF
-	-	TRBV7-9	TRBJ1-1	TGTGCCAGCAGCGGGGAGTTAATGAACACTGAAGCTTTCTTT	CASSGELMNTEAFF
TRBD1	-	TRBV2	TRBJ2-2	TGTGCCAGCAGGCCGGGGACAGGGAACACCGGGGAGCTGTTTTTT	CASRPGTGNTGELFF
-	-	TRBV6-1	TRBJ1-5	TGTGCCAGCAGTGGTCAGGGGCCCAATCAGCCCCAGCATTTT	CASSGQGPNQPQHF
-	-	TRBV5-5	TRBJ2-7	TGTGCCAGTACAGGGTACTACGAGCAGTACTTC	CASTGYYEQYF
TRBD1	-	TRBV7-8	TRBJ2-5	TGTGCCAGCAGACGACAAAGGGGGCAGGAGACCCAGTACTTC	CASRRQRGQETQYF
TRBD1	-	TRBV18	TRBJ1-5	TGTGCCAGCTCACCGCGGGCTCCGGGACAGGGCCTAAATCAGCCCCAGCATTTT	CASSPRAPGQGLNQPQHF
TRBD2	few	TRBV5-6	TRBJ2-1	TGTGCCAGCAGCTTGGGGACGGGGGGATCCTACAATGAGCAGTTCTTC	CASSLGTGGSYNEQFF
TRBD1	-	TRBV5-4	TRBJ1-2	TGTGCCAGCACACAAAAAGGACAGGCAGCTGGCTACACCTTC	CASTQKGQAAGYTF
TRBD1	-	TRBV11-2	TRBJ1-1	TGTGCCAGCAGCTCGTGGACAGGACGCCCGACTGAAGCTTTCTTT	CASSSWTGRPTEAFF
-	-	TRBV7-9	TRBJ2-3	TGTGCCAGCAGACAAAAGTTAGGAGTAGCATCCACAGATACGCAGTATTTT	CASRQKLGVASTDTQYF
-	-	TRBV12-2	TRBJ2-3	TGTGCAAGTCGCTTAGTAAAATCTAGCGGGTGCACAGATACGCAGTATTTT	CASRLVKSSGCTDTQYF
TRBD2	-	TRBV5-1	TRBJ2-2	TGCGCCAGCAGCTTGGGAGCGGGGGGGCCGACCGGGGAGCTGTTTTTT	CASSLGAGGPTGELFF
TRBD1	-	TRBV19	TRBJ1-2	TGTGCCAGTAGAATGGACAGGGCTATAGACTATGGCTACACCTTC	CASRMDRAIDYGYTF
-	-	TRBV6-5	TRBJ1-6	TGTGCCAGCAGTTACGGGCAGGGCATCAGTTCACCCCTCCACTTT	CASSYGQGISSPLHF
-	-	TRBV19	TRBJ1-5	TGTGCCAGTAGTCCAGGCGGGCCGAAAGGGAATCAGCCCCAGCATTTT	CASSPGGPKGNQPQHF
TRBD1	-	TRBV10-1	TRBJ2-7	TGCGCCAGCAGTGACGGGACAGGGGGGTTCGGGGAGCAGTACTTC	CASSDGTGGFGEQYF
-	-	TRBV12-5	TRBJ2-3	TGTGCTAGTGGTTTGTCACGACAGGCTAGCACAGATACGCAGTATTTT	CASGLSRQASTDTQYF
-	-	TRBV10-3	TRBJ1-2	TGTGCCATCAGTGAGTCGGCAGGGCAAAATTATGGCTACACCTTC	CAISESAGQNYGYTF
-	-	TRBV29-1	TRBJ2-2	TGCAGCGTGGGGGACAACACGAACACCGGGGAGCTGTTTTTT	CSVGDNTNTGELFF
-	few	TRBV5-6	TRBJ2-2	TGTGCCATGCGGAAGGGCAGGGGCACCGGGGAGCTGTTTTTT	CAMRKGRGTGELFF
-	few	TRBV6-5	TRBJ1-6	TGTGCCAGTTCCCAGGGCTCCTATTCACCCCTCCACTTT	CASSQGSYSPLHF
-	-	TRBV7-9	TRBJ2-7	TGTGCCAGCAGGTTCGACTTGGGCGAGCAGTACTTC	CASRFDLGEQYF
TRBD1	-	TRBV19	TRBJ1-6	TGTGCCAGTAGTCTTCCGGACAGGTCCTATAATTCACCCCTCCACTTT	CASSLPDRSYNSPLHF
-	once	TRBV7-9	TRBJ1-3	TGTTCCAGCAGCGGGGGGATCAACACCATATATTTT	CSSSGGINTIYF
TRBD2	-	TRBV7-2	TRBJ2-3	TGTGCCAGCAGCTTCCTACGGGGGGGCACAGATACGCAGTATTTT	CASSFLRGGTDTQYF
-	few	TRBV29-1	TRBJ2-5	TGCAGCTTCCGACAGCAAGAGACCCAGTACTTC	CSFRQQETQYF
-	-	TRBV29-1	TRBJ2-7	TGCAGCGCCAAAACAGGGACAAGATCCTACGAGCAGTACTTC	CSAKTGTRSYEQYF
-	-	TRBV29-1	TRBJ2-2	TGCAGCGTTAAAGGCCCCAGCGGAAACACCGGGGAGCTGTTTTTT	CSVKGPSGNTGELFF
TRBD1	-	TRBV11-2	TRBJ1-2	TGTGCCAGCAGCCGGGGACAGAACTATGGCTACACCTTC	CASSRGQNYGYTF
TRBD1	-	TRBV11-2	TRBJ1-4	TGTGCCAGCAGCTTAACAGGGGAATTTTATGAAAAACTGTTTTTT	CASSLTGEFYEKLFF
-	-	TRBV6-1	TRBJ2-5	TGTGCCAGCAGTGAGTCGGGCAGGGGCGAGACCCAGTACTTC	CASSESGRGETQYF
TRBD1	-	TRBV5-4	TRBJ1-2	TGTGCCAGCAGCTTCGGGACAGCATATGGCTACACCTTC	CASSFGTAYGYTF
TRBD1	-	TRBV7-2	TRBJ1-6	TGTGCCAGCAGCTTAGAGGGGACAGGGCTCGGTTCACCCCTCCACTTT	CASSLEGTGLGSPLHF